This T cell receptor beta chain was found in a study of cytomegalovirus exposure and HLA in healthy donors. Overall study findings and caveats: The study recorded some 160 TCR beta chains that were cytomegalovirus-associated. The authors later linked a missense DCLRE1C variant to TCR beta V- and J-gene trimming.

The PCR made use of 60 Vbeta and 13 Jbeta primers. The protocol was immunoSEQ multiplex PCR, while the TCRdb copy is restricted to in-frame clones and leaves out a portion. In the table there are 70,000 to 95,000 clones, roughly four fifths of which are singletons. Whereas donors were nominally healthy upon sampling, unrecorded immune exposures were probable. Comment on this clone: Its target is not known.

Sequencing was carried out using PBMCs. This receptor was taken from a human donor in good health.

The CDR3 is CASESIAGAAYEQYF. In DNA, the CDR3 is TGCGCCAGCGAAAGTATCGCGGGGGCAGCCTACGAGCAGTACTTC. This chain joins TRBV10-2 and TRBJ2-7; possible D gene TRBD2, 7 bases. CDR1 WSHSY and CDR2 SAAADI come from the germline V gene. The CDR3 is 15 amino acids. Trimming removed 8 bases at V and 2 bases at J, with 19 bases between.